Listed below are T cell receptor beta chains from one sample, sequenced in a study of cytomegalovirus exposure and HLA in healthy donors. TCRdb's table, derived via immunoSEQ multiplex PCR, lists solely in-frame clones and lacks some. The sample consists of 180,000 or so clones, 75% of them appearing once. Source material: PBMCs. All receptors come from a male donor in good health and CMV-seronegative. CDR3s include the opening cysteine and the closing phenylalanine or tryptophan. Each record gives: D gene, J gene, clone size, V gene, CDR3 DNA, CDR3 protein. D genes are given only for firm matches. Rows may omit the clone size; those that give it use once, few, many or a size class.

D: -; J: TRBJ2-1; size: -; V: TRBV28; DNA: TGTGCCAGCAGCCGGGATGGAAGTCCCTACAATGAGCAGTTCTTC; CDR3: CASSRDGSPYNEQFF
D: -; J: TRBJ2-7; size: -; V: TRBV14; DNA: TGTGCCAGCAGCGCGTCGTCGGAGCAGTACTTC; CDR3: CASSASSEQYF
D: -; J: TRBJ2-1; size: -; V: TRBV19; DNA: TGTGCCAGTAGTATAGTCGCCCTAAATGAGCAGTTCTTC; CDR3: CASSIVALNEQFF
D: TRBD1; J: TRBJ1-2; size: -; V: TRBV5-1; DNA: TGCGCCAGCAGCCCATCACAGGGGGCTAACTATGGCTACACCTTC; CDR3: CASSPSQGANYGYTF
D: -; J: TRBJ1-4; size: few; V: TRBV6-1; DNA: TGTGCCAGCAGTGAAGCCGCAGGGATAAGTGAAAAACTGTTTTTT; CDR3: CASSEAAGISEKLFF
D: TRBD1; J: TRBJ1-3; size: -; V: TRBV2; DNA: TGTGCCAGCACAATGACAGGGTTCGGAAACACCATATATTTT; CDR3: CASTMTGFGNTIYF
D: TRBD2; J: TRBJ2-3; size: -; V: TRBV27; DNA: TGTGCCATCGCGACTAGCGGGAGGGCAGATACGCAGTATTTT; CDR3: CAIATSGRADTQYF
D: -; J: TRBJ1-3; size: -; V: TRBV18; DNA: TGTGCCAGCTCACTAAACCCAAACTCAGGAAACACCATATATTTT; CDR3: CASSLNPNSGNTIYF
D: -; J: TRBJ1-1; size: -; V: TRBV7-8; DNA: TGTGCCAGCAGCTTAGGGAGGCACACTGAAGCTTTCTTT; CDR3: CASSLGRHTEAFF
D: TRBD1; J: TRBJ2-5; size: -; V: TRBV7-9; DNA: TGTGCCAGCAGCTGGACGACAGGGATCCAAGAGACCCAGTACTTC; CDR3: CASSWTTGIQETQYF
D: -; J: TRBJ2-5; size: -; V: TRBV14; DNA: TGTGCCAGCAGCCGCGGTAGGGGAGAGACCCAGTACTTC; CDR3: CASSRGRGETQYF
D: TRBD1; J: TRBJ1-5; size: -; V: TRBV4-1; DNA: TGCGCCAGCAGCCCCCTTCAGACTGGACAGGGGTCGAATAGCAATCAGCCCCAGCATTTT; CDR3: CASSPLQTGQGSNSNQPQHF
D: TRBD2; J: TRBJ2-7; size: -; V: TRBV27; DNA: TGTGCCAGCAGCTGGGACTCGCGGGGGTACGAGCAGTACTTC; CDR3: CASSWDSRGYEQYF
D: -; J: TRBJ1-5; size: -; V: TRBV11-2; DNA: TGTGCCAGCAGCTTAGACGGAGATAGCAATCAGCCCCAGCATTTT; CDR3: CASSLDGDSNQPQHF
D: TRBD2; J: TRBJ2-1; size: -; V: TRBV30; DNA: TGTGCCTGGAGTGAGGTAGCGGGATACTACAATGAGCAGTTCTTC; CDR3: CAWSEVAGYYNEQFF
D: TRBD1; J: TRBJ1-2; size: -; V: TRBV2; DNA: TGTGCCAGCAGACAGGGGTTTGGTGGCTACACCTTC; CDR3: CASRQGFGGYTF
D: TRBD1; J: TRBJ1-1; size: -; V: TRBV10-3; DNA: TGTGCCATCAGTCGACAGGGAATGAACACTGAAGCTTTCTTT; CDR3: CAISRQGMNTEAFF
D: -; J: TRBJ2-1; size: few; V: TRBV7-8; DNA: TGTGCCAGCAGCTCCCCCCTAGGTAGGGGTGAGCAGTTCTTC; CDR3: CASSSPLGRGEQFF
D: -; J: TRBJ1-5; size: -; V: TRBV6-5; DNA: TGTGCCAGCAAACCCGCGGGGGGCAATCAGCCCCAGCATTTT; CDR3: CASKPAGGNQPQHF
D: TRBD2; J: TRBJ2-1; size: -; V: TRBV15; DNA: TGTGCCACCAGCAGAGATTATCCTACTAGCGGGACCCAGTCCTACAATGAGCAGTTCTTC; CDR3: CATSRDYPTSGTQSYNEQFF
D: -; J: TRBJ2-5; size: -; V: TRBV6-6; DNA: TGTGCCAGCAGTTATTCGGGAGAGACCCAGTACTTC; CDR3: CASSYSGETQYF
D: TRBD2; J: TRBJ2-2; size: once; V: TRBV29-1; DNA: TGCAGCGTTGGGCTAGGCCTAGCGGGAGGTGCCGGGGAGCTGTTTTTT; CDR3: CSVGLGLAGGAGELFF
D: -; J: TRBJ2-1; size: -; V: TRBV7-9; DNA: TGTTCCAGCAGCCTGAGTGAGCAGTTCTTC; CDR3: CSSSLSEQFF
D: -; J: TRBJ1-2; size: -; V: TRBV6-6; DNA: TGTGCCAGCAGCCGGGGACAAGCCTTGGACTTTGGTGGCTACACCTTC; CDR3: CASSRGQALDFGGYTF
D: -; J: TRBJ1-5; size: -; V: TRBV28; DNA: TGTGCCAGCAGGCGACACAGGGGCAATCAGCCCCAGCATTTT; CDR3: CASRRHRGNQPQHF
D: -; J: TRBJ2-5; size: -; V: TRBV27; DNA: TGTGCCAGCAGCGGAGCGAGCCAAGAGACCCAGTACTTC; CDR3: CASSGASQETQYF
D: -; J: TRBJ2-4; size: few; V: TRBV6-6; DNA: TGTGCCAGCAGTTACTCGAGGGATGGCAAAAACATTCAGTACTTC; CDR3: CASSYSRDGKNIQYF
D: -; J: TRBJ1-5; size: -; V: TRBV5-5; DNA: TGTGCCAGCAGCGTCGGGGTTAGCAATCAGCCCCAGCATTTT; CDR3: CASSVGVSNQPQHF
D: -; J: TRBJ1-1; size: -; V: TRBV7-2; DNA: TGTGCCAGCAGCTTAAATGGGCGACCGAACACTGAAGCTTTCTTT; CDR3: CASSLNGRPNTEAFF
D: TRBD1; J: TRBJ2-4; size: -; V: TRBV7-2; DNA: TGTGCCAGCAGCCATAGGACAGGGCAGGGAAACATTCAGTACTTC; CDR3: CASSHRTGQGNIQYF
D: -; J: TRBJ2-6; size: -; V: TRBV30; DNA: TGTGCCTGGAGATCAGTAGGGGCCAACGTCCTGACTTTC; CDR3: CAWRSVGANVLTF
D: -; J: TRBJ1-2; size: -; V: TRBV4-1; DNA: TGCGCCAGCAGCCAAGTCCCAGGCGCTAACTATGGCTACACCTTC; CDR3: CASSQVPGANYGYTF
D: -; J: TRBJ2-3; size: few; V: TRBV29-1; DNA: TGCAGCGTGTCTAGCGCGGGAAGAGATACGCAGTATTTT; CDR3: CSVSSAGRDTQYF
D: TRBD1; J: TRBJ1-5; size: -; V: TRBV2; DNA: TGTGCCAGCAGCAGCGGGACAGGGGGTCTTTGGCCCCAGCATTTT; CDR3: CASSSGTGGLWPQHF
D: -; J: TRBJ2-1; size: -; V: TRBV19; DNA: TGTGCCAGTACCGATGCAGGAAGACCTTCCTACAATGAGCAGTTCTTC; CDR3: CASTDAGRPSYNEQFF
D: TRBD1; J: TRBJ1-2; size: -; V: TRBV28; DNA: TGTGCCAGCAGTTTGTACCCCGGGACAGGCACCTTC; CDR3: CASSLYPGTGTF
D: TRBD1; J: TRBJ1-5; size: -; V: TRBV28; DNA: TGTGCCAGCAGTCCCCCGGGACAGAGCAATCAGCCCCAGCATTTT; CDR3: CASSPPGQSNQPQHF
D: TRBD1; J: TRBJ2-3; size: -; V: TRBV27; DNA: TGTGCCAGCAGTCTCCGGGACAGGGGGAGAAGCACAGATACGCAGTATTTT; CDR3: CASSLRDRGRSTDTQYF
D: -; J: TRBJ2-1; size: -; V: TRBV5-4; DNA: TGTGCCAGCAGCTTGGCAGTGAGGGTGGACAATGAGCAGTTCTTC; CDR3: CASSLAVRVDNEQFF
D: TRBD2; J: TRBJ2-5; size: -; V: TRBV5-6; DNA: TGTGCCAGCAGCTTGGGGCTAGCGGGGGGCCTCCAAGAGACCCAGTACTTC; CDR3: CASSLGLAGGLQETQYF
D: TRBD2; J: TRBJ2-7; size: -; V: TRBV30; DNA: TGTGCCTGGAGTGAGAGGCTAGCGGGAGCGTACGAGCAGTACTTC; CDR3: CAWSERLAGAYEQYF